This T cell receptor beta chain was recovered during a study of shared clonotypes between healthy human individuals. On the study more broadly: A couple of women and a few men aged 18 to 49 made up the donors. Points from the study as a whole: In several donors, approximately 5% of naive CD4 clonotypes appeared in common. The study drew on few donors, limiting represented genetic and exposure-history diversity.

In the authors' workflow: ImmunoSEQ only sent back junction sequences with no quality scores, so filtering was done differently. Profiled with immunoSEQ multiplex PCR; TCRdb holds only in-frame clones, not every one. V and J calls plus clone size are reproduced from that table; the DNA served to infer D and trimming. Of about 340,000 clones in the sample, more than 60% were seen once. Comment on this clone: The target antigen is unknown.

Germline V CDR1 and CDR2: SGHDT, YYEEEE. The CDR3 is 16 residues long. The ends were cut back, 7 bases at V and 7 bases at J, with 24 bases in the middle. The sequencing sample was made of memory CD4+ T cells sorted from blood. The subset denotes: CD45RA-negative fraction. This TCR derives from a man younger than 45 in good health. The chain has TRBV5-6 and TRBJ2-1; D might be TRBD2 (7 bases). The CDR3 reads CASLTGAGLAVNEQFF. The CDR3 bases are TGTGCCAGCTTAACGGGGGCGGGGCTAGCGGTGAATGAGCAGTTCTTC.